This TCR beta chain was recovered during a study of cytomegalovirus exposure and HLA in healthy donors. General study findings and limits: Specificity of three CMV-associated chains for CMV antigens was verified in vitro. TCR beta chain V- and J-gene trimming was linked, in a later analysis, to a missense variant in DCLRE1C.

A note on this clone: Its antigen is as yet unknown.

The V segment lost 4 bases and the J segment 4 bases; nucleotides outside the gene matches: 3. Germline V gene sequence: CDR1 SEHNR, CDR2 FQNEAQ (reference sequence). This CDR3 contains 13 residues. PCR involved 60 Vbeta and 13 Jbeta primers. The table came from immunoSEQ multiplex PCR; TCRdb's copy has only in-frame clones and leaves some out. The repertoire consists of approximately 190,000 clones, with 80% to 85% occurring once and the leading ten covering 0.2% to 0.3%. This rearrangement joins TRBV7-9 to TRBJ1-2; 7 bases are shared with TRBD1. Material: PBMCs. This sequence was found in a boy aged 10-17 years in good health and CMV-seronegative. The CDR3: CASSSDRVYGYTF. DNA of the CDR3: TGTGCCAGCAGCTCCGACAGGGTCTATGGCTACACCTTC. The full variable domain, with the rest looked up from reference TRBV7-9 and TRBJ1-2, is DTGVSQNPRHKITKRGQNVTFRCDPISEHNRLYWYRQTLGQGPEFLTYFQNEAQLEKSRLLSDRFSAERPKGSFSTLEIQRTEQGDSAMYLCASSSDRVYGYTFGSGTRLTVV.